The clone carrying this T cell receptor beta chain is a singleton in its sample. Profiled with immunoSEQ multiplex PCR; TCRdb holds only in-frame clones, not every one. The table records roughly 250,000 clones, approximately 80% of them present only once. The sample belongs to a study of blood T cell repertoires in COVID-19. Germline trimming cut 5 bases from V and 4 bases from J; bases unmatched to any gene: 8. The CDR3 has 15 amino acids. Germline-derived CDR1 and CDR2 are WSHSY and SAAADI. The sequence came from a woman of 80 years or more with acute or convalescent COVID-19. Sequences were obtained from peripheral blood. The chain has TRBV10-2 and TRBJ1-1; 9 bases align to TRBD1. As DNA, the CDR3 is TGCGCCAGCAGTCCCGGGACAGGGTTGGCCACTGAAGCTTTCTTT. This codes for CASSPGTGLATEAFF.